One and the same sample provided the 21 T cell receptor beta chains below, sequenced in a study of blood T cell repertoires in COVID-19. The assay was immunoSEQ multiplex PCR, and TCRdb's table has in-frame clones only and misses some. This sample has approximately 350,000 clones, with 75% to 90% found just once. The sequenced sample consisted of peripheral blood. These TCRs come from a woman aged 55-75 years with COVID-19, enrolled during active disease.

The chain is built from TRBV21-1 and TRBJ1-2; TRBD1, the table's D call, was not compared with the DNA. TRBV21-1 is reported as a pseudogene. There are 14 residues in the CDR3. The CDR3 protein is CASSNWTGCYGYTF. The CDR3 bases are TGTGCCAGCAGCAACTGGACAGGGTGCTATGGCTACACCTTC.

J is TRBJ1-1 and V is TRBV27; D is perhaps TRBD1 (6 bases). V was pared by 4 bases and J by 1 base, with 10 bases between. Per germline, CDR1 MNHEY and CDR2 SMNVEV (reference sequence). The CDR3 length is 14 residues. The CDR3: CASSYQGPNTEAFF. CDR3 bases: TGTGCCAGCAGTTACCAGGGGCCGAACACTGAAGCTTTCTTT.

The chain links TRBV10-2 to TRBJ2-5, with D unclear. Per the germline V gene, CDR1 is WSHSY and CDR2 is SAAADI. This CDR3 has 14 residues. V was trimmed by 3 bases and J by 4 bases, leaving 12 bases between them. The CDR3 DNA reads as TGCGCCAGCAGTGACGATTTCGGTGGAGAGACCCAGTACTTC. It yields the protein CASSDDFGGETQYF.

This rearrangement joins TRBV30 to TRBJ2-7; no firm D call. Germline V gives CDR1 GTSNPN, CDR2 SVGIG (reference sequence). The CDR3 is 14 residues long. With 3 bases removed from V and 2 bases from J, the gap between germline ends came to 14 bases. CDR3 sequence (DNA): TGTGCCTGGAGCCCCACGCTACCTACCTACGAGCAGTACTTC. Its protein product is CAWSPTLPTYEQYF.

J is TRBJ1-2 and V is TRBV19; D is unresolved. The CDR3 runs to 12 residues. V was trimmed by 7 bases and J by 8 bases, leaving 14 bases between them. Germline V gene data show CDR1 as LNHDA and CDR2 as SQIVND (reference sequence). This CDR3 is CASNTNPGGYTF. In DNA form, the CDR3 reads TGTGCCAGTAATACAAATCCCGGGGGCTACACCTTC.

The chain uses TRBV30 and TRBJ1-1, with D maybe TRBD1 (5 bases). The CDR3 covers 15 residues. CDR1 and CDR2 from the germline V gene are GTSNPN and SVGIG (reference sequence). V was pared by 2 bases and J by 2 bases, with 15 bases between. The CDR3 spells CAWSLQGWGNTEAFF. The CDR3 coding sequence is TGTGCCTGGAGTCTCCAGGGTTGGGGAAACACTGAAGCTTTCTTT.

This clone appeared a single time. The CDR3 sequence: CASSHLTGTPFANTGELFF. CDR3 DNA: TGTGCCAGCAGTCATCTGACGGGAACCCCGTTCGCGAACACCGGGGAGCTGTTTTTT. The V gene is TRBV6-6, the J gene TRBJ2-2, with TRBD2 as a possible D gene (5 bases). The length of the CDR3 is 19 residues. From germline, CDR1 is MNHNY and CDR2 SVGAGI (reference sequence). V was clipped by 5 bases and J by 0 bases, with 22 bases between them.

The chain has TRBV24-1 and TRBJ2-3; D unclear. Between the trimmed V and J ends, which lost 4 bases and 3 bases, there was a span of 7 bases. Germline CDR1 and CDR2: KGHDR and SFDVKD. CDR3 length equals 13 residues. The chain's CDR3 is CATSDPPTDTQYF. CDR3 coding DNA: TGTGCCACCAGTGACCCCCCTACAGATACGCAGTATTTT.

Turning to this clone: Other DNA sequences in the sample encode the same CDR3. The rearrangement links TRBV5-1 to TRBJ1-1; the D gene is possibly TRBD1 (6 bases). The CDR3 loop spans 14 amino acids. Germline CDR1 is SGHRS and CDR2 is YFSETQ. Trimming pared 4 bases from V and 0 bases from J, leaving 10 bases between. This CDR3 reads CASSQQGVNTEAFF. DNA of the CDR3: TGCGCCAGCAGCCAACAGGGAGTGAACACTGAAGCTTTCTTT.

This chain connects TRBV5-1 to TRBJ2-7; 10 nucleotides line up with TRBD1. V dropped 0 bases and J dropped 6; count of bases not matched to a gene: 6. CDR3 length: 15 amino acids. The V gene's germline CDR1 is SGHRS and CDR2 YFSETQ. The CDR3 sequence: CASSLARDRGSEQYF. The CDR3 DNA reads as TGCGCCAGCAGCTTGGCCCGGGACAGGGGAAGCGAGCAGTACTTC.

The gene calls are TRBV25-1 and TRBJ1-2, with 7 positions matching TRBD1. Germline V lookup: CDR1 MGHDK, CDR2 SYGVNS. CDR3 length: 14 amino acids. Unmatched junction bases numbered 6, after V lost 3 bases and J lost 5 bases. The CDR3 DNA sequence: TGTGCCAGCAGTGATCCCGGGACAGTATATGGCTACACCTTC. It translates to CASSDPGTVYGYTF.

This CDR3 reads CASSLTLDETSGGEQFF. The CDR3 DNA reads TGTGCCAGCAGCTTAACACTCGATGAGACTAGCGGGGGGGAGCAGTTCTTC. This chain joins TRBV7-3 and TRBJ2-1; 13 bases line up with TRBD2. Trimming took 0 bases from V and 10 from J; bases not matched to a gene: 9. Per germline, CDR1 SGHTA and CDR2 FQGTGA. This CDR3 region has 17 residues.

This clone was counted once. The chain carries TRBV6-6 and TRBJ2-3, with D possibly TRBD2 on 5 matching bases. V was clipped by 2 bases and J by 1 base, with 13 bases between them. The CDR3 is 16 amino acids. Germline V lookup: CDR1 MNHNY, CDR2 SVGAGI (reference sequence). CDR3 nucleotides: TGTGCCAGCAGTTACCCGGCGGGCAGCGGCACAGATACGCAGTATTTT. Translating it yields CASSYPAGSGTDTQYF.

This chain uses TRBV27 with TRBJ2-7, with 8 bases lining up with TRBD2. CDR3 size: 14 residues. V trimming: 1 base; J trimming: 2 bases; junction bases outside the gene matches: 1. Germline CDR1 reads MNHEY; CDR2 reads SMNVEV (reference sequence). The DNA for the CDR3 is TGTGCCAGCAGTTTATACGGGGGGGCCTACGAGCAGTACTTC. Amino acids: CASSLYGGAYEQYF.

DNA for the CDR3: TGTGCCAGTAGTATAGTCGGGAATCAGCCCCAGCATTTT. Protein sequence: CASSIVGNQPQHF. The gene calls are TRBV19 and TRBJ1-5; D ambiguous. V was clipped by 1 base and J by 4 bases, with 5 bases between them. Germline V lookup: CDR1 LNHDA, CDR2 SQIVND (reference sequence). The CDR3 is 13 residues long.

The chain joins TRBV19 to TRBJ2-3; tentatively, D is TRBD1 (5 bases). CDR1 LNHDA and CDR2 SQIVND come from the germline V gene (reference sequence). This CDR3 contains 11 residues. V was cut by 9 bases and J by 3 bases, with 7 bases left in between. CDR3 protein: CASQGTDTQYF. The CDR3 nucleotides are TGTGCCAGCCAGGGAACAGATACGCAGTATTTT.

The chain employs TRBV7-6 and TRBJ1-4; 7 nucleotides line up with TRBD1. Germline V gene lookup returns CDR1 SGHVS and CDR2 FNYEAQ. V trimming: 6 bases; J trimming: 5 bases; junction bases outside the gene matches: 9. The CDR3 loop spans 15 amino acids. CDR3 residues: CASRLATGRNEKLFF. The CDR3 DNA sequence: TGTGCCAGCAGGTTGGCGACAGGGCGGAATGAAAAACTGTTTTTT.

The chain has TRBV27 and TRBJ2-1; 7 positions match TRBD1. V shed 8 bases, J shed 7 bases, and the junction held 5 bases outside the gene matches. CDR3 length equals 12 residues. CDR1 and CDR2 from the germline V gene are MNHEY and SMNVEV (reference sequence). CDR3 region: CASCRGPNEQFF. The CDR3 DNA reads TGTGCCAGCTGTAGGGGGCCGAATGAGCAGTTCTTC.

The CDR3 loop is CASSEARNSNQPQHF. The CDR3 DNA reads as TGTGCCAGCAGTGAAGCGAGGAATAGCAATCAGCCCCAGCATTTT. This chain links TRBV6-1 with TRBJ1-5; D is unclear. Germline CDR1 reads MNHNS; CDR2 reads SASEGT. CDR3 size: 15 residues. The V and J ends lost 0 bases and 0 bases respectively, with 6 bases between them.

This chain links TRBV5-8 with TRBJ1-3, with 8 nucleotides matching TRBD1. The junction had 1 base not matched to a gene; V was cut back by 4 bases and J by 4 bases. Germline V gene lookup returns CDR1 SGHTS and CDR2 YDEGEE. CDR3 length equals 13 residues. The CDR3 loop is CASSRDRGNTIYF. The CDR3 nucleotides are TGTGCCAGCAGCCGGGACAGGGGAAACACCATATATTTT.

This clone was recorded at least ten times. The chain combines TRBV6-5 with TRBJ2-7, with a tentative D call TRBD2 (6 bases). V gave up 8 bases and J gave up 2 bases, with 7 bases separating them. This CDR3 is built from 11 residues. In germline, CDR1 is MNHEY, CDR2 SVGAGI. The CDR3 spells CASGGTYEQYF. The DNA for the CDR3 is TGTGCCAGCGGGGGGACCTACGAGCAGTACTTC.